The 24 T cell receptor beta chains listed next were all sequenced from one sample in a study of T cells in Graves' hyperthyroidism and ophthalmopathy. TCR beta CDR3 region amplification was performed from RNA transcripts. Initially, a first-round RT-PCR of the TCR CDR3 employed the HTBI primer set. One entry per CDR3 protein results from TCRdb running MiXCR on the multiplex PCR reads. Among roughly 700,000 distinct CDR3 sequences listed, roughly a third were seen once. The sequencing input was blood. These receptors all come from a woman in her forties with Graves' hyperthyroidism.

Worth noting for this clonotype: One end of the junction fails to match germline, which may point to a read error. The chain employs TRBV12-3 or TRBV12-4 and TRBJ2-7; no clear D. The CDR3 spans 13 residues. Here the CDR3 DNA reads TGTGCCAGCAGTTTAGGCCAACTCTACGGGCAGTACTTC. Translation: CASSLGQLYGQYF.

This clonotype was seen repeatedly, ten times or more. This chain connects TRBV19 to TRBJ1-2; tentatively, D is TRBD1 (6 bases). This CDR3 is 14 amino acids long. V lost 4 bases and J lost 4, with 13 bases in between. Germline values: CDR1 LNHDA, CDR2 SQIVND (reference sequence). CDR3 DNA sequence: TGTGCCAGTAGTACATTTGACAGGTTCTATGGCTACACCTTC. This codes for CASSTFDRFYGYTF.

The chain is built from TRBV7-9 and TRBJ2-5, with TRBD2 matching over 10 bases. The ends lost 11 bases at V and 1 base at J; junction bases unmatched: 10. Germline-derived CDR1 and CDR2 are SEHNR and FQNEAQ (reference sequence). CDR3 length: 15 residues. CDR3 DNA sequence: TGTGCCGGAGCCTCTAGCGGGAGTGCCCAAGAGACCCAGTACTTC. This sequence encodes CAGASSGSAQETQYF.

This chain joins TRBV6-1 and TRBJ1-2; 10 positions match TRBD1. Trimming cost V 7 bases and J 0 bases; bases outside gene matches: 2. CDR3 length: 14 amino acids. Germline CDR1 reads MNHNS; CDR2 reads SASEGT. The CDR3 sequence: CASNGQGANYGYTF. CDR3 nucleotides: TGTGCCAGCAATGGACAGGGGGCTAACTATGGCTACACCTTC.

The chain uses TRBV29-1 and TRBJ1-2, with D possibly TRBD1 on 5 matching bases. Germline lookup yields CDR1 SQVTM and CDR2 ANQGSEA. V lost 2 bases to trimming and J lost 7 bases, with 17 bases between them. The CDR3 is 14 amino acids. CDR3 in amino acids: CSVERRTGDAGYTF. CDR3 nucleotide sequence: TGCAGCGTTGAAAGAAGAACAGGTGACGCTGGCTACACCTTC.

The gene calls are TRBV9 and TRBJ2-7, with TRBD1 matching over 7 bases. Germline V lookup: CDR1 SGDLS, CDR2 YYNGEE. V lost 4 bases to trimming and J lost 2 bases; unmatched junction nucleotides: 6. CDR3 size: 14 residues. CDR3 sequence (DNA): TGTGCCAGCAGCAGCCGGACAGGAGCCTACGAGCAGTACTTC. Protein: CASSSRTGAYEQYF.

Remarks on this clonotype: The junction and the germline gene differ at one end; a read error may be behind it. The chain carries TRBV7-2 and TRBJ1-2; D not certain. This CDR3 is built from 10 residues. The germline V gene has CDR1 SGHTA and CDR2 FQGNSA. The CDR3 nucleotides are TGCGCCAGCAGCCAAATCGGCTACACCTTC. This encodes CASSQIGYTF.

The chain is built from TRBV10-3 and TRBJ2-6; TRBD1 aligns across 8 bases. The germline CDR1 and CDR2 sequences are ENHRY and SYGVKD. CDR3 length: 14 residues. Unmatched junction bases numbered 0, after V lost 6 bases and J lost 2 bases. The CDR3 loop is CAIRQGAGANVLTF. CDR3 coding DNA: TGTGCCATCAGACAGGGGGCTGGGGCCAACGTCCTGACTTTC.

This clonotype has a count of ten or more. The gene calls are TRBV7-6 and TRBJ1-1; D is ambiguous. Trimming cost V 2 bases and J 2 bases, with 9 bases left between them. Germline V gene lookup returns CDR1 SGHVS and CDR2 FNYEAQ. This CDR3 contains 14 residues. The CDR3 DNA reads TGTGCCAGCAGCTTACGGCCCGAAAACACTGAAGCTTTCTTT. Translation: CASSLRPENTEAFF. Drawing the rest from reference TRBV7-6 and TRBJ1-1, the complete variable domain is GAGVSQSPRYKVTKRGQDVALRCDPISGHVSLYWYRQALGQGPEFLTYFNYEAQQDKSGLPNDRFSAERPEGSISTLTIQRTEQRDSAMYRCASSLRPENTEAFFGQGTRLTVV.

As to this clonotype: The junction and the germline gene differ at one end; a read error may be behind it. DNA of the CDR3: TGCGCCAGCAGCTTGCTTTATGGGACGGATGAAGCTTTCTTT. Residues: CASSLLYGTDEAFF. The chain links TRBV5-4 to TRBJ1-1, with D tentatively TRBD1 (5 bases). This CDR3 has 14 amino acids. Germline V gene sequence: CDR1 SGHNT, CDR2 YYREEE (reference sequence). Based on the CDR3 plus reference TRBV5-4 and TRBJ1-1, the full variable domain is ETGVTQSPTHLIKTRGQQVTLRCSSQSGHNTVSWYQQALGQGPQFIFQYYREEENGRGNFPPRFSGLQFPNYSSELNVNALELDDSALYLCASSLLYGTDEAFFGQGTRLTVV.

The CDR3 here is CASSTSRRVFEQYF. The CDR3 bases are TGTGCCAGCAGTACGTCCCGCCGGGTGTTTGAGCAGTACTTC. This chain links TRBV25-1 with TRBJ2-7; D gene ambiguous. V lost 5 bases and J lost 7, with 18 bases in between. CDR1 is MGHDK, CDR2 SYGVNS, per germline. This CDR3 has 14 residues.

As for this clonotype: This may come from a read error, since a much larger clone is one base off. The rearrangement uses TRBV7-2 and TRBJ1-1; D might be TRBD1 (5 bases). The germline V gene has CDR1 SGHTA and CDR2 FQGNSA. The CDR3 length is 15 residues. V lost 1 base and J 6 bases, leaving 15 bases between the germline ends. The CDR3 nucleotides are TGTGCCAGCAGCTTAGGGGGCAGGCCCATGGCTGAAGCTTTCTTT. It yields the protein CASSLGGRPMAEAFF. Together with reference TRBV7-2 and TRBJ1-1, the CDR3 gives the full variable domain: GAGVSQSPSNKVTEKGKDVELRCDPISGHTALYWYRQSLGQGLEFLIYFQGNSAPDKSGLPSDRFSAERTGGSVSTLTIQRTQQEDSAVYLCASSLGGRPMAEAFFGQGTRLTVV.

The V call is TRBV15, the J call TRBJ2-7, with 7 bases that match TRBD1. The CDR3 sequence is 14 residues long. V lost 2 bases to trimming and J lost 4 bases; unmatched junction nucleotides: 5. CDR1 is LNHNV, CDR2 YYDKDF, per germline (reference sequence). The CDR3 coding sequence is TGTGCCACCAGCAGAAAGGGGGCGTTATACGAGCAGTACTTC. Residues: CATSRKGALYEQYF.

This clonotype was seen at least ten times. V is TRBV7-9 and J is TRBJ1-5; no clear D. Germline V gene sequence: CDR1 SEHNR, CDR2 FQNEAQ (reference sequence). CDR3 size: 15 residues. V was cut by 2 bases and J by 0 bases, with 8 bases left in between. CDR3 loop: CASSLSDHSNQPQHF. The CDR3 nucleotides are TGTGCCAGCAGCTTATCGGACCATAGCAATCAGCCCCAGCATTTT.

Worth noting for this clonotype: An end of the junction differs from the germline gene, which may be a read error. The J gene is TRBJ1-2, the V gene TRBV27; no firm D call. CDR1 is MNHEY and CDR2 is SMNVEV in the germline V gene (reference sequence). The CDR3 contains 13 residues. The CDR3 reads CASSLNSAGGCTF. The CDR3 DNA sequence: TGTGCCAGCAGTTTAAATTCAGCGGGTGGCTGCACCTTC.

This clonotype was found many times. CDR3 amino acids: CASTTGNQPQHF. In DNA, the CDR3 is TGTGCCAGCACCACAGGGAATCAGCCCCAGCATTTT. The V call is TRBV6-5, the J call TRBJ1-5; D possibly corresponds to TRBD1 (6 bases). Germline CDR1 and CDR2: MNHEY and SVGAGI. V gave up 7 bases and J gave up 4 bases, with 8 bases separating them. This CDR3 comprises 12 residues.

This chain links TRBV14 with TRBJ1-1, with unresolved D. Germline values: CDR1 SGHDN, CDR2 FVKESK. This CDR3 is built from 13 residues. V was clipped by 4 bases and J by 7 bases, with 13 bases between them. CDR3 sequence: CASSLSRASEAFF. CDR3 coding DNA: TGTGCCAGCAGCCTGAGCCGGGCCAGTGAAGCTTTCTTT.

This clonotype was seen a handful of times. J is TRBJ2-2 and V is TRBV12-3 or TRBV12-4; D unclear. Trimming pared 1 base from V and 7 bases from J, leaving 13 bases between. The CDR3 runs to 15 residues. The CDR3 is CASSLGQAPVGELFF. CDR3 sequence (DNA): TGTGCCAGCAGTTTAGGCCAAGCCCCGGTCGGGGAGCTGTTTTTT.

This clonotype was observed a handful of times. The rearrangement joins TRBV7-2 to TRBJ1-6; no clear D. Trimming shortened V by 2 bases and J by 9 bases, and 11 bases separated the two germline ends. This CDR3 region has 14 residues. In germline, CDR1 is SGHTA, CDR2 FQGNSA. The CDR3 bases are TGTGCCAGCAGCTTATTCTCCAAGGGTTCACCCCTCCACTTT. Its protein product is CASSLFSKGSPLHF.

In its sample, this clonotype was seen many times. The chain uses TRBV9 and TRBJ2-7, with 14 positions matching TRBD2. There are 15 residues in the CDR3. Germline CDR1 and CDR2: SGDLS and YYNGEE. The junction had 3 bases not matched to a gene; V was cut back by 3 bases and J by 4 bases. CDR3 residues: CASSARTSGGYEQYF. The CDR3 nucleotides are TGTGCCAGCAGCGCCCGGACTAGCGGGGGGTACGAGCAGTACTTC.

The genes are TRBV10-3 and TRBJ2-2; D call uncertain. V was cut by 10 bases and J by 7 bases, with 10 bases left in between. This CDR3 has 11 amino acids. From germline, CDR1 is ENHRY and CDR2 SYGVKD. DNA for the CDR3: TGTGCCAGCGAGGATAACGGGGAGCTGTTTTTT. Translated: CASEDNGELFF.

This clonotype appeared many times. The chain is built from TRBV7-9 and TRBJ2-2; 8 bases agree with TRBD2. This CDR3 contains 15 residues. With 2 bases clipped from V and 4 bases from J, the junction kept 3 bases outside the gene matches. CDR1 and CDR2 from the germline V gene are SEHNR and FQNEAQ (reference sequence). The CDR3 region has the DNA TGTGCCAGCAGCTTATTAGCGGGGACCACCGGGGAGCTGTTTTTT. This codes for CASSLLAGTTGELFF.

This clonotype is a singleton in its sample. The gene calls are TRBV7-3 and TRBJ1-2; D call uncertain. Germline V lookup: CDR1 SGHTA, CDR2 FQGTGA. The germline V and J ends were trimmed by 0 bases and 4 bases, with 9 bases remaining between them. There are 14 residues in the CDR3. The CDR3, as DNA: TGTGCCAGCAGCTTAACACGGGCAACCTATGGCTACACCTTC. Protein: CASSLTRATYGYTF. Using reference TRBV7-3 and TRBJ1-2 for the parts outside the CDR3, the full variable domain is GAGVSQTPSNKVTEKGKYVELRCDPISGHTALYWYRQSLGQGPEFLIYFQGTGAADDSGLPNDRFFAVRPEGSVSTLKIQRTERGDSAVYLCASSLTRATYGYTFGSGTRLTVV.

At least ten counts were recorded for this clonotype. This chain uses TRBV20-1 with TRBJ1-6; D remains ambiguous. Per the germline V gene, CDR1 is DFQATT and CDR2 is SNEGSKA (reference sequence). The CDR3 contains 12 residues. V gave up 3 bases and J gave up 5 bases, with 5 bases separating them. The CDR3 nucleotides are TGCAGTGCTAGCGATGATAATTCACCCCTCCACTTT. Translation: CSASDDNSPLHF.